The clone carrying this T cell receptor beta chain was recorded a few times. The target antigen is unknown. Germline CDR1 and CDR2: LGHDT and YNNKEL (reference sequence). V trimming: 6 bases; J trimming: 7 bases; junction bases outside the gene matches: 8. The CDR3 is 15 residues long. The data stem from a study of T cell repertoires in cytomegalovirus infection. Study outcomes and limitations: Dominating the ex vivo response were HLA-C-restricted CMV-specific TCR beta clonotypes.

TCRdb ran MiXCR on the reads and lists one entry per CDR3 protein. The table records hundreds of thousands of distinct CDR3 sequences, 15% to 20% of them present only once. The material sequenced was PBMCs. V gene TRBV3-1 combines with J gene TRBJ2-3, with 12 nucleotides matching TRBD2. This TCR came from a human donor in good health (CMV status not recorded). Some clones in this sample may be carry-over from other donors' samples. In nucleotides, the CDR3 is TGTGCCAGCAGGTCCACTAGCGGGGGGTTAAATACGCAGTATTTT. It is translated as CASRSTSGGLNTQYF.